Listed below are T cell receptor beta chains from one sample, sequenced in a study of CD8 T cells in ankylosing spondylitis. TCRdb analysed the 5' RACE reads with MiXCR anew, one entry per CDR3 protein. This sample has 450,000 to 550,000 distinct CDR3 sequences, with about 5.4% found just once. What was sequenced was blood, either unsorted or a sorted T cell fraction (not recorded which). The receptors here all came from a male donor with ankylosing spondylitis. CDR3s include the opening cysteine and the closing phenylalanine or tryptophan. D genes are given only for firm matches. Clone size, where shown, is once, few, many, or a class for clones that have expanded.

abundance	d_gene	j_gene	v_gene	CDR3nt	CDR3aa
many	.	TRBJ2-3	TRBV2	TGTGCCAGCGATCCAAGGACGGGCACAGATACGCAGTATTTT	CASDPRTGTDTQYF
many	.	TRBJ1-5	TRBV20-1	TGCAGTGCTAGCGTCGCAACAGGAACAGCCGGTGGAAATCAGCCCCAGCATTTT	CSASVATGTAGGNQPQHF
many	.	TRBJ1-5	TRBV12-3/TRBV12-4	TGTGCCAGCAGTTTTTGGGGACCCTCGGGCAATCAGCCCCAGCATTTT	CASSFWGPSGNQPQHF
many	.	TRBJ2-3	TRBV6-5	TGTGCCAGCAGTTACTCGTATGAGGGACCAGATACGCAGTATTTT	CASSYSYEGPDTQYF
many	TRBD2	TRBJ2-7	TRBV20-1	TGCAGTGCTAGAATTGGACTAGCGGGAGTCAACGAGCAGTACTTC	CSARIGLAGVNEQYF
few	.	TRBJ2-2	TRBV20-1	TGCAGTGCTATCCCCCTCGGGGGGAACACCGGGGAGCTGTTTTTT	CSAIPLGGNTGELFF
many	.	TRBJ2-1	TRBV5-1	TGCGCCAGCAGCTTGGGCGACTACAATGAGCAGTTCTTC	CASSLGDYNEQFF
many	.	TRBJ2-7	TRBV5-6	TGTGCCAGCAGCTTGGATGACCGATCCTACGAGCAGTACTTC	CASSLDDRSYEQYF
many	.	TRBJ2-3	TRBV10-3	TGTGCCACCGCCGGGACACACACAGATACGCAGTATTTT	CATAGTHTDTQYF
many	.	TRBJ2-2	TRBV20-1	TGCAGTGCTAGAGATCGGGTTGCCCCCGGGGAGCTGTTTTTT	CSARDRVAPGELFF
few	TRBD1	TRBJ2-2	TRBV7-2	TGTGCCAGCAGCTTAGGGGACAGGGGCCGAGGGGGGGAGCTGTTTTTT	CASSLGDRGRGGELFF
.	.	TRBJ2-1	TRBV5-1	TGCGCCAGCAGCCGGAGGGTACGACAGGCACCCTACAATGAGCAGTTCTTC	CASSRRVRQAPYNEQFF
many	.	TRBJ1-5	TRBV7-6	TGTGCCAGCAGCTCCGACAGCTATAGCAATCAGCCCCAGCATTTT	CASSSDSYSNQPQHF
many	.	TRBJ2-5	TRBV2	TGTGCCAGCAGTGAGGCGACAGTTCAAGAGACCCAGTACTTC	CASSEATVQETQYF
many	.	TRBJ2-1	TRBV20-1	TGCAGTGCCTTGGGGAGCAGATGGCAGTTCTTC	CSALGSRWQFF
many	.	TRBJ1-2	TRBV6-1	TGTGCCAGCAGCCCGACGTACCCCCTCCTCTATGGCTACACCTTC	CASSPTYPLLYGYTF
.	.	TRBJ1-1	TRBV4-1	TGCGCCAGCAGCCAAGCAATCATGAACACTGAAGCTTTCTTT	CASSQAIMNTEAFF
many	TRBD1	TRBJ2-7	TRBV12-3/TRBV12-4	TGTGCCAGCAGCCGTAGGGACAGCTCGGACCCCTACGAGCAGTACTTC	CASSRRDSSDPYEQYF
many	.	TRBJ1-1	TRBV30	TGTGCCTGGAGAATAGATCCCGCTAAGGCCAGGGACACTGAAGCTTTCTTT	CAWRIDPAKARDTEAFF
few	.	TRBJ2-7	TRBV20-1	TGCAGTGCATTGGGCCGCTACGAGCAGTACTTC	CSALGRYEQYF
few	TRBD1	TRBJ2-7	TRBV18	TGTGCCAGCTCACCACCCCTGGGGGACAGGGGGTACGAGCAGTACTTC	CASSPPLGDRGYEQYF
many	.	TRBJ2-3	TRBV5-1	TGCGCCAGCAGCGAACAGCCTAGCACAGATACGCAGTATTTT	CASSEQPSTDTQYF
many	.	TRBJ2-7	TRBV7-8	TGTGCCAGCAGCTCTCCCCAAACCGAGCAGTACTTC	CASSSPQTEQYF
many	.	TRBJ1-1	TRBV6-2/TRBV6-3	TGTGCCAGCAGTTCATCAGGGCCTGAAGCTTTCTTT	CASSSSGPEAFF
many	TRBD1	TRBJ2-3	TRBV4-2	TGTGCCAGCAGAAGACAGGGGGCCTTCACAGATACGCAGTATTTT	CASRRQGAFTDTQYF
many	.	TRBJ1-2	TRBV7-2	TGTGCCAGCAGCTTAGTGGGGGGCTGGGGTGGCTACACCTTC	CASSLVGGWGGYTF
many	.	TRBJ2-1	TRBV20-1	TGCAGTGCTAGGGGGGCCAACAAAGGCGATGAGCAGTTCTTC	CSARGANKGDEQFF
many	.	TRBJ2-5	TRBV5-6	TGTGCCAGCAGCTTCAGGTACCAAGAGACCCAGTACTTC	CASSFRYQETQYF
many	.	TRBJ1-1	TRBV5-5	TGTGCCAGCAGCTTTATCCGGAGCGACACTGAAGCTTTCTTT	CASSFIRSDTEAFF
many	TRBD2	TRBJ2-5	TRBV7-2	TGTGCCAGCAGCACCGGACTAGCGGCAGAGACCCAGTACTTC	CASSTGLAAETQYF
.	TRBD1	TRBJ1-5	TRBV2	TGTGCCAGCAGGACGGACAGGGAACAGCCCCAGCATTTT	CASRTDREQPQHF
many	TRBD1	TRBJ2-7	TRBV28	TGTGCCAGCAGTTTATATCAGCCCATCGACAGGGGGCTTTACTACGAGCAGTACTTC	CASSLYQPIDRGLYYEQYF
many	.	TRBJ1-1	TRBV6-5	TGTGCCAGCAGTTACTGGGTGGGGAGCACTGAAGCTTTCTTT	CASSYWVGSTEAFF
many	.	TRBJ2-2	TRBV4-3	TGCGCCAGCCGGGGGAGTTACACCGGGGAGCTGTTTTTT	CASRGSYTGELFF
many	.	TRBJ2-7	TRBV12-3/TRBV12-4	TGTGCCAGCAGCCCCGCGGGGACAGCCTCCTACGAGCAGTACTTC	CASSPAGTASYEQYF
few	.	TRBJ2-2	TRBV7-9	TGTGCCAGCACCGCAGGGGGGGAGCTGTTTTTT	CASTAGGELFF
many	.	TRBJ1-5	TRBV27	TGTGCCAGCAGTTTTAAGGGCAATTTCAATCAGCCCCAGCATTTT	CASSFKGNFNQPQHF
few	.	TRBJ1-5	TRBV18	TGTGCCAGCTCACCACCAGGTTATAGCAATCAGCCCCAGCATTTT	CASSPPGYSNQPQHF
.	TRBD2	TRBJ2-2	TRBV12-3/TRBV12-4	TGTGCCAGCAGGTTGATGGGAGGGACCGGGGAGCTGTTTTTT	CASRLMGGTGELFF
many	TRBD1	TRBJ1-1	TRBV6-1	TGTGCCAGCATCAAGGGAGGGACAGGGGAAGCTTTCTTT	CASIKGGTGEAFF
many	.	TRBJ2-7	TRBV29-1	TGCAGCGCCCTCAGGGGGGGCGGAGAGCAGTACTTC	CSALRGGGEQYF
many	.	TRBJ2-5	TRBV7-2	TGTGCCAGCAGCTTAGGAGTGGCGAGGCTACTCGCGGAGACCCAGTACTTC	CASSLGVARLLAETQYF
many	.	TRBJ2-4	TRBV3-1	TGTGCCAGCAGCCAAAAGGGAAGTTTACTAGCCAAAAACATTCAGTACTTC	CASSQKGSLLAKNIQYF
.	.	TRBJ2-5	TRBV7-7	TGTGCTAGCAGCCCTTATGGTCCGCAAGAGACCCAGTACTTC	CASSPYGPQETQYF
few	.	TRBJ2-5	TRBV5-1	TGCGCCAGCAGCTTGTTTTTGGGGGGCGAGGAGACCCAGTACTTC	CASSLFLGGEETQYF
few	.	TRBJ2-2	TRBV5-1	TGCGCCAGCAGCTTACCGGGAAGCTCCGACACCGGGGAGCTGTTTTTT	CASSLPGSSDTGELFF